This T cell receptor beta chain emerged from a study of CD8 T cells in Susac syndrome. CD8+ and CD4+ T cells were negatively isolated; TEMRA cells were FACS-enriched. A quantity of roughly 0.5 to 1 ug RNA underwent reverse transcription using random hexamers. One entry per CDR3 protein results from TCRdb running MiXCR on the immunoSEQ multiplex PCR reads. The sample lists about 150,000 distinct CDR3 sequences, just under 95% occurring once. This CDR3 comprises 13 residues. The V end lost 6 bases, the J end lost 5 bases, and 8 bases lay between the germline ends. Germline lookup yields CDR1 SEHNR and CDR2 FQNEAQ (reference sequence).

The rearrangement links TRBV7-9 to TRBJ1-6; tentatively, D is TRBD1 (6 bases). This TCR was sampled from a human donor with multiple sclerosis. Sequencing was done on a sample of CD8+ T cells from PBMCs. The CDR3: CASRSGDNSPLHF. CDR3 nucleotides: TGTGCCAGCAGGTCAGGGGATAATTCACCCCTCCACTTT.